The present T cell receptor beta chain was sequenced within a study of siplizumab effects on memory and regulatory T cells (dated by TCRdb to about 2019). Study-level background: The study examined how the anti-CD2 antibody siplizumab affects alloreactive T-cell subsets in allogeneic mixed lymphocyte reactions built from human PBMCs. The research as a whole found: Siplizumab significantly reduced the cumulative frequency of alloreactive sequences traceable to unstimulated CD4+ memory T cells. Of the alloreactive CD4+ clones that could be mapped, the Treg-derived share averaged 68.8% with siplizumab compared with roughly 25% in control reactions. Because sequences below about 10^-5 frequency were poorly captured, only a minor fraction of alloreactive clones could be mapped to unstimulated subsets. Roughly 80-95% of proliferating CD4+ or CD8+ clones could not be assigned a naive or memory phenotype. Unstimulated naive T cells appeared to be more diverse than memory T cells, and naive cells seemed to make a substantial contribution to the alloresponse. No functional confirmation was obtained for the suppressive function of proliferating Tregs from siplizumab cultures.

V sheds 4 bases and J sheds 6 bases, leaving 10 bases between their ends. Measured from the cysteine to the phenylalanine, the CDR3 is 12 residues long. Only CDR3 DNA is held: 36 bases, read in frame from base 1. The germline V gene (reference sequence) sets CDR1 to LNHDA and CDR2 to SQIVND. Worth noting for this clone: What antigen it recognizes has not been identified. Per-base quality was not reported, and no clone a single base away is much larger than it.

TCRbeta CDR3 sequencing was performed on sorted unstimulated T cells and on proliferating T cells recovered from mixed lymphocyte reactions. Fresh whole blood from approximately 11 HLA-typed healthy donors served as the source for isolating PBMCs. Library prep was done by the immunoSEQ multiplex PCR assay. Around 9.9 x 10^4 TCR templates per sample were assayed by the deep sequencing platform. Genomic DNA extracted from sorted T cells was the material used for TCRbeta CDR3 sequencing. Turning to the authors' computational methods: The R programming language was used for clonal analysis of the TCRbeta CDR3 data. Alloreactive CD4+ and CD8+ clones were defined by comparing unstimulated samples with post-reaction CFSE-low samples. Regulatory or non-regulatory origin of alloreactive CD4+ clones was assigned by matching sequences to the sorted unstimulated Treg and non-Treg repertoires. TCRdb took this table from immuneACCESS and kept in-frame rearrangements with V and J called. Such tables lack part of the clones; where checked against another copy, unresolved V genes explain under half of the gap, and the rest is unexplained. V and J calls and clone size are those listed in that table; D and trimming were worked out from the DNA. The sample has 55,000 to 70,000 clones on record, approximately 93% of them singletons. In total, the top ten clones hold less than 45% of the sample.

The specimen was CD8+ T cells sorted from blood. Rearrangement joined TRBV19 to TRBJ2-7; the D region possibly corresponds to TRBD1 (6 bases align). This sequence originates from a human donor in good health. This receptor has the CDR3 CASSNQGFEQYF. The DNA sequence is given as TGTGCCAGTAGTAACCAGGGGTTCGAGCAGTACTTC.